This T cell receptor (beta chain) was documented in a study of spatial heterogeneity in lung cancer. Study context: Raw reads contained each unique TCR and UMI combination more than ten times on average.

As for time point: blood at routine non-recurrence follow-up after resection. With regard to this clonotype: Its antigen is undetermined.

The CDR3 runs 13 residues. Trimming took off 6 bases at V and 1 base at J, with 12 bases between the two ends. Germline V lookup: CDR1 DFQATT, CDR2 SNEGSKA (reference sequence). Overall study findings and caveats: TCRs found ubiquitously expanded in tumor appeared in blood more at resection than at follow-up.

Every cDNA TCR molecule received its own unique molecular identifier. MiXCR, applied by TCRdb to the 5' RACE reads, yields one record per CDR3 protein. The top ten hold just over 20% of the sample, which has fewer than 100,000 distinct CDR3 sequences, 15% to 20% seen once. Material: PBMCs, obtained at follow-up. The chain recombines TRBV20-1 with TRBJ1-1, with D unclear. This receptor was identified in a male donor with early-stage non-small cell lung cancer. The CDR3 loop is CSAKTQRNTEAFF. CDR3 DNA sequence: TGCAGTGCCAAGACTCAAAGGAACACTGAAGCTTTCTTT.